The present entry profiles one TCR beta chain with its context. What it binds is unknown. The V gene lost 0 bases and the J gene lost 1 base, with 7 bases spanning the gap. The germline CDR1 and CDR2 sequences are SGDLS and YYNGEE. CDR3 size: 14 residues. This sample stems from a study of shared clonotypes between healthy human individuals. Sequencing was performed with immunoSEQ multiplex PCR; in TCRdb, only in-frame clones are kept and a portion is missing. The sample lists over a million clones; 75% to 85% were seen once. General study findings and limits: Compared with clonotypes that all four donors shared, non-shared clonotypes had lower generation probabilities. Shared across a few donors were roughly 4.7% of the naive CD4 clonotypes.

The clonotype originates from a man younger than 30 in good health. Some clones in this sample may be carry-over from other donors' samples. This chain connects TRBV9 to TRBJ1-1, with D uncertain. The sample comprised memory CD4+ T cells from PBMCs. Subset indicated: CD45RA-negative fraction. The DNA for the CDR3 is TGTGCCAGCAGCGTAGGTCTCCAGAACACTGAAGCTTTCTTT. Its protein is CASSVGLQNTEAFF.